The entry below gives a single T cell receptor beta chain sequence along with its context. Germline CDR1 is SNHLY and CDR2 is FYNNEI. Trimming took off 1 base at V and 3 bases at J, with 13 bases between the two ends. This CDR3 spans 15 amino acids. The data were obtained in a study of CD8 T cells in Susac syndrome. In blood CD8+ and CD4+ T cells, TCR beta underwent sequencing. Patients with stable or active relapsing-remitting disease, all of them treatment-naive, made up the multiple sclerosis controls. The TEMRA cells underwent FACS enrichment, while the CD8+ and CD4+ T cells underwent negative isolation. The RNA, about 0.5 to 1 ug, was put through reverse transcription using random hexamers. TCR beta CDR3 was amplified by immunoSEQ multiplex PCR. This amplification extended across 54 Vbeta and 13 Jbeta segments. TCRdb recomputed calls from the immunoSEQ multiplex PCR reads with MiXCR, one row per CDR3 protein. The data contain approximately 150,000 distinct CDR3 sequences, approximately 95% of them singletons.

This chain links TRBV2 with TRBJ2-7; D possibly uses TRBD1 or TRBD2 (6 bases each). The TCR sequence derives from a human donor with multiple sclerosis. The material sequenced was CD4+ T cells from PBMCs. The CDR3 region has the DNA TGTGCCAGCAGTGAAGAAGGGGGGTCGCACTACGAGCAGTACTTC. This translates into CASSEEGGSHYEQYF.